This T cell receptor (beta chain) was captured by sequencing in a study of blood T cell repertoires in COVID-19. Participants reported their clinical history, and cohort assignment relied on those reports. The germline V and J ends were trimmed by 6 bases and 6 bases, with 14 bases remaining between them. The CDR3 runs 13 residues. This table comes from immunoSEQ multiplex PCR, and its TCRdb copy is limited to in-frame clones, with some not included. The sample has some 320,000 clones; just under 90% are singletons. The chain has TRBV12-3 or TRBV12-4 and TRBJ1-1; weak D call: TRBD1 (5 bases). The TCR sequence derives from a woman between 45 and 65 years old who had been exposed to COVID-19. The sequencing input was PBMCs or T cells enriched from blood (not recorded which). The chain's CDR3 is CASRPGTFSEAFF. The CDR3 nucleotides are TGTGCCAGCAGACCCGGGACTTTCTCTGAAGCTTTCTTT.